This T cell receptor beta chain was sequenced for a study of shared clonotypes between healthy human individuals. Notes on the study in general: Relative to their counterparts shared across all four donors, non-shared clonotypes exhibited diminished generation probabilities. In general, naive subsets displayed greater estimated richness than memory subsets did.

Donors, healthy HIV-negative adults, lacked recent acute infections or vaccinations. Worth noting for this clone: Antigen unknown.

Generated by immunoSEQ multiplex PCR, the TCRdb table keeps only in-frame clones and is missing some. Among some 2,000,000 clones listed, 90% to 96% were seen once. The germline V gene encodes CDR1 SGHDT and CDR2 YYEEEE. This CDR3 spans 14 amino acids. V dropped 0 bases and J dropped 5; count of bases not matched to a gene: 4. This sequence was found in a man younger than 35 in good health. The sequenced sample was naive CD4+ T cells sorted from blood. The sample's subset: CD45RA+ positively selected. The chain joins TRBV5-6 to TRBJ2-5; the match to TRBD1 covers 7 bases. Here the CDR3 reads CASSLAPDRETQYF. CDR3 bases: TGTGCCAGCAGCTTGGCCCCGGACAGGGAGACCCAGTACTTC. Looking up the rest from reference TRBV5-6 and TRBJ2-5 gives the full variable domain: DAGVTQSPTHLIKTRGQQVTLRCSPKSGHDTVSWYQQALGQGPQFIFQYYEEEERQRGNFPDRFSGHQFPNYSSELNVNALLLGDSALYLCASSLAPDRETQYFGPGTRLLVL.